The clone carrying this TCR beta chain has a handful of counts. Its antigen is as yet unknown. Germline CDR1 and CDR2: SQVTM and ANQGSEA. The length of the CDR3 is 13 residues. V was clipped by 5 bases and J by 4 bases, with 9 bases between them. After constant-region reverse-primer amplification, full-length variable regions underwent semi-nested PCR with Nested Universal Primer A. Using its own MiXCR run on the 5' RACE reads, TCRdb lists one record per CDR3 protein. Seen here are around 50,000 distinct CDR3 sequences, about 28% observed once, and the top ten hold approximately 3%. Study-level findings and limits: The larger-cohort validation was restricted to a single TCR beta V-J rearrangement rather than whole repertoires. The TCR gene usage of tumor memory CD4+ T cells clustered together with blood and lymph node memory CD4+ cells and with lymph node naive CD4+ cells.

The sequenced sample was tumor-infiltrating memory CD4+ T cells sorted from the breast tumor. Documented subset: memory CD4+ T cells, CD4+CD45RO+CD25-. The receptor comes from a female donor with breast cancer. The chain is built from TRBV29-1 and TRBJ2-6; D gene unclear. The CDR3 DNA follows: TGCAGCGTTCTAGGGAACGGGGCCAACGTCCTGACTTTC. This sequence encodes CSVLGNGANVLTF.